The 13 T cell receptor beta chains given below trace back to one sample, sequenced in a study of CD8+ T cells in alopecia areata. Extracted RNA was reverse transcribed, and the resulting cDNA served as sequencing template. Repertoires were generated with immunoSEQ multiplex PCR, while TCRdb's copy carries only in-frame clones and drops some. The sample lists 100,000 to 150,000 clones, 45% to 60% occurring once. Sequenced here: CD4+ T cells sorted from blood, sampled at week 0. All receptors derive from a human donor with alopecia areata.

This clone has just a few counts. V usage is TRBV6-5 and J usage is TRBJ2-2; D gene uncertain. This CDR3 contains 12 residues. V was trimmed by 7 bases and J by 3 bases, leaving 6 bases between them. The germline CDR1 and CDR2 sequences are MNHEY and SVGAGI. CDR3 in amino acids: CASTGYTGELFF. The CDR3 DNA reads TGTGCCAGCACCGGGTACACCGGGGAGCTGTTTTTT.

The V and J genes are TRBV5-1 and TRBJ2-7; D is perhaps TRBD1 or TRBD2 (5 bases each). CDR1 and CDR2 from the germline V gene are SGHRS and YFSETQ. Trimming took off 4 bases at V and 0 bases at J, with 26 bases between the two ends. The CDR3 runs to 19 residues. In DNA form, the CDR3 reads TGCGCCAGCAGCCCTGGGACCGAGCTATCCGATTCCCTCTCCTACGAGCAGTACTTC. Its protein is CASSPGTELSDSLSYEQYF.

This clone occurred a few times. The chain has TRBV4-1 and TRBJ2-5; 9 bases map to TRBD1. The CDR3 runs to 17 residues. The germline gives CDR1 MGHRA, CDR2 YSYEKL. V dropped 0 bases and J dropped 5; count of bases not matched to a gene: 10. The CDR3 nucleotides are TGCGCCAGCAGCCAAGAACAGGGGGCCGCCCGGTTGGAGACCCAGTACTTC. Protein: CASSQEQGAARLETQYF.

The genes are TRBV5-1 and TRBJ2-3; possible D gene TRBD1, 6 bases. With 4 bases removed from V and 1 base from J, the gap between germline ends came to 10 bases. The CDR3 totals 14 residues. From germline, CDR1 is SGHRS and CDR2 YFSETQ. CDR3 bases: TGCGCCAGCAGCCGGACAGCAGGCACAGATACGCAGTATTTT. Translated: CASSRTAGTDTQYF.

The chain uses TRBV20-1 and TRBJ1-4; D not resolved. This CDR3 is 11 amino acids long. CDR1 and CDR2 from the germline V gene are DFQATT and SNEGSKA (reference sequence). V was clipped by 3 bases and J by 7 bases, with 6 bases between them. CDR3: CSASHGEKLFF. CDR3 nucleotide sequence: TGCAGTGCTAGCCACGGTGAAAAACTGTTTTTT.

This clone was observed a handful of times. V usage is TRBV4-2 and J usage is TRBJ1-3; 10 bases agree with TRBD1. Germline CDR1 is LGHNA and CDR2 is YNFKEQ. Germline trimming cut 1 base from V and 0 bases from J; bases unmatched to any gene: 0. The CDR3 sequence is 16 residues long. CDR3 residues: CASSQGTGGSGNTIYF. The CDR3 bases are TGTGCCAGCAGCCAAGGGACAGGGGGCTCTGGAAACACCATATATTTT.

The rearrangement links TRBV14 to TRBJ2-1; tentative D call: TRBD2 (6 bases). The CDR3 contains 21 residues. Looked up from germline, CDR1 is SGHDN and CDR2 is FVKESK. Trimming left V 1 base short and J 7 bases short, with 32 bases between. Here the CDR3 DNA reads TGTGCCAGCAGCCAAGGGAGGTATTCTTCGGGGGACCCGTGGGCCACAAATGAGCAGTTCTTC. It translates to CASSQGRYSSGDPWATNEQFF.

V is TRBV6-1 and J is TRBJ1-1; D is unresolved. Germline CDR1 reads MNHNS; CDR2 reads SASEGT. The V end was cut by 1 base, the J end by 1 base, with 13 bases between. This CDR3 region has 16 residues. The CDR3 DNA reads TGTGCCAGCAGTGAAGTCAGGCGGCTTCAGAACACTGAAGCTTTCTTT. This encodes CASSEVRRLQNTEAFF.

The CDR3 nucleotides read TGTGCCAGCAGCCAAGGCGTCAGGGGGTCGCCCCAGCATTTT. Amino acids: CASSQGVRGSPQHF. This chain connects TRBV14 to TRBJ1-5; 7 nucleotides align to TRBD1. V was pared by 1 base and J by 9 bases, with 6 bases of the junction left unmatched. The CDR3 loop spans 14 amino acids. CDR1 is SGHDN and CDR2 is FVKESK in the germline V gene. Together with reference TRBV14 and TRBJ1-5, the CDR3 gives the full variable domain: EAGVTQFPSHSVIEKGQTVTLRCDPISGHDNLYWYRRVMGKEIKFLLHFVKESKQDESGMPNNRFLAERTGGTYSTLKVQPAELEDSGVYFCASSQGVRGSPQHFGDGTRLSIL.

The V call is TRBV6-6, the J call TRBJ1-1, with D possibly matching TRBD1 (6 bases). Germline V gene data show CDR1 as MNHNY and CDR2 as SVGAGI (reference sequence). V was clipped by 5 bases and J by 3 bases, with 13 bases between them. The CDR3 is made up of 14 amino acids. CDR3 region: CASSNQGGDTEAFF. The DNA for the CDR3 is TGTGCCAGCAGTAATCAAGGGGGGGACACTGAAGCTTTCTTT.

The CDR3 DNA reads TGTGCCAGCAGCTTAGCGCGGGTCTCTGGGGCCAACGTCCTGACTTTC. The encoded protein is CASSLARVSGANVLTF. The V gene is TRBV7-2, the J gene TRBJ2-6; TRBD2 might be the D (5 bases). The germline V gene has CDR1 SGHTA and CDR2 FQGNSA. Trimming cost V 0 bases and J 0 bases, with 6 bases left between them. The CDR3 covers 16 residues.

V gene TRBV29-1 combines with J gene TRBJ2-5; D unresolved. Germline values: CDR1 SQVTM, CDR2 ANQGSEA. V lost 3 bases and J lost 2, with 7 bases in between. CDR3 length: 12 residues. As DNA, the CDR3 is TGCAGCGTTGATGGTTTACAAGAGACCCAGTACTTC. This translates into CSVDGLQETQYF. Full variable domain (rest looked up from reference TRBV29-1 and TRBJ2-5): SAVISQKPSRDICQRGTSLTIQCQVDSQVTMMFWYRQQPGQSLTLIATANQGSEATYESGFVIDKFPISRPNLTFSTLTVSNMSPEDSSIYLCSVDGLQETQYFGPGTRLLVL.

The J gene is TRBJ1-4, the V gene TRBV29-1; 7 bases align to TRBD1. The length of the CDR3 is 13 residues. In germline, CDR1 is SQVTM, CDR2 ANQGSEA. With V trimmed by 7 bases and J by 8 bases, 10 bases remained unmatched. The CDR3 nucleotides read TGCAGCGCCTCCGGGACAGTCGGGGAAAAACTGTTTTTT. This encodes CSASGTVGEKLFF.